This record covers a single T cell receptor beta chain. No antigen is known for it. This sample stems from a study of cytomegalovirus exposure and HLA in healthy donors. Study conclusions and caveats: Most CMV-associated TCR beta chains were later found to appear HLA-restricted.

Per germline, CDR1 SGHRS and CDR2 YFSETQ. V was pared by 0 bases and J by 2 bases, with 12 bases between. The CDR3 runs 15 residues. PCR used 60 Vbeta primers and 13 Jbeta primers. Generated by immunoSEQ multiplex PCR, the TCRdb table keeps only in-frame clones and is missing some. In the table there are 200,000 to 250,000 clones, approximately 79% of which are singletons. The rearrangement links TRBV5-1 to TRBJ2-7; TRBD1 might be the D (5 bases). The specimen sequenced was PBMCs. The sequence came from a man aged 50 or older in good health and CMV-seronegative. DNA for the CDR3: TGCGCCAGCAGCTTGGAGGGGAACTTTCCCTACGAGCAGTACTTC. It yields the protein CASSLEGNFPYEQYF.